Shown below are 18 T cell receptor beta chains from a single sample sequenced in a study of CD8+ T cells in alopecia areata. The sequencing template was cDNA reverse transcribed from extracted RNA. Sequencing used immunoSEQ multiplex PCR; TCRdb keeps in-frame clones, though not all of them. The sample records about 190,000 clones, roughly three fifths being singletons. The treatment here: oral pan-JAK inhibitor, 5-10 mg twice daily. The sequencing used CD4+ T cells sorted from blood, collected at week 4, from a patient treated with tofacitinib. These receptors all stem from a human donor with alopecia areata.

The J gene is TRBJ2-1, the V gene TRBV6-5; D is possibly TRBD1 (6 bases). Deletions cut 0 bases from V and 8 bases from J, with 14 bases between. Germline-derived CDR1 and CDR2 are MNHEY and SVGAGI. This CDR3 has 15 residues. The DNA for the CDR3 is TGTGCCAGCAGTTACTCGTGGGGGCAGGGGTATGAGCAGTTCTTC. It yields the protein CASSYSWGQGYEQFF.

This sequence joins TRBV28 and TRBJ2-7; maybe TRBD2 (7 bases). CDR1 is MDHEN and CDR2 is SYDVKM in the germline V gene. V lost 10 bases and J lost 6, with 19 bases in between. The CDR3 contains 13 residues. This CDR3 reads CATQGGGGREQYF. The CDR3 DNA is TGTGCCACCCAAGGAGGGGGAGGGCGCGAGCAGTACTTC.

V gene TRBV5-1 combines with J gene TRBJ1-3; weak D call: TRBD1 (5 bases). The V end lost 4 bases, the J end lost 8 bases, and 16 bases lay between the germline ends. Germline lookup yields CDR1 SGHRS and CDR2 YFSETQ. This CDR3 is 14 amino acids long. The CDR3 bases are TGCGCCAGCAGCCCGGACATAAGCCGAGACACCATATATTTT. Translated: CASSPDISRDTIYF.

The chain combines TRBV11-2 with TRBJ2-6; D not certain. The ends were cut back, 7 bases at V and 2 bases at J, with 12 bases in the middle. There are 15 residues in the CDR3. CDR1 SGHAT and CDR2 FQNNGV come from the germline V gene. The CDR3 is CASTPWDAGANVLTF. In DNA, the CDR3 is TGTGCCAGCACTCCTTGGGATGCTGGGGCCAACGTCCTGACTTTC.

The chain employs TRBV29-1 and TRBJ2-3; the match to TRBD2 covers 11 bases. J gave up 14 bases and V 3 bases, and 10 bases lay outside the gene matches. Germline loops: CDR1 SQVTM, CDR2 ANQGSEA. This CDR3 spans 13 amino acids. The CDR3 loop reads CSVEFNSGRAAYF. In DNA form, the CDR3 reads TGCAGCGTTGAGTTTAATAGCGGGAGGGCCGCGTATTTT.

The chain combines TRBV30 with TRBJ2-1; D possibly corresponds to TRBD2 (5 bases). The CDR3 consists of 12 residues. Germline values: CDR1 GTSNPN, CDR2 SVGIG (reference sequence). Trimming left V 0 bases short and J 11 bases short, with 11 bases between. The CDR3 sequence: CAWSVTEGKQFF. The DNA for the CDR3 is TGTGCCTGGAGTGTAACAGAGGGAAAGCAGTTCTTC.

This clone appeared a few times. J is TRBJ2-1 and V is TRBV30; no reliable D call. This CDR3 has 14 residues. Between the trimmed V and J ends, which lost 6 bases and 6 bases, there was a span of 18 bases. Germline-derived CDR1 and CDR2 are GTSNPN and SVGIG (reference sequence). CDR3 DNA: TGTGCCTGTAGACCGGCTAGGACGCTCAATGAGCAGTTCTTC. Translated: CACRPARTLNEQFF.

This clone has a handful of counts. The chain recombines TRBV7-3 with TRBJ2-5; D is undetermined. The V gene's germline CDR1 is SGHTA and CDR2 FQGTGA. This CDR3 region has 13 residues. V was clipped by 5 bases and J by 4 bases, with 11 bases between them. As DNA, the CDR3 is TGTGCCAGCAGCCCCGGGCCGGGAGAGACCCAGTACTTC. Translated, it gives CASSPGPGETQYF.

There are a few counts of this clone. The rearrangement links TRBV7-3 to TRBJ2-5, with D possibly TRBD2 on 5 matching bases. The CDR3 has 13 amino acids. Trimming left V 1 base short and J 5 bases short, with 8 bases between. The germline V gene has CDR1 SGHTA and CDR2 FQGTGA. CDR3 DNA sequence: TGTGCCAGCAGCTTAAGTCCGGGGGAGACCCAGTACTTC. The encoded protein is CASSLSPGETQYF. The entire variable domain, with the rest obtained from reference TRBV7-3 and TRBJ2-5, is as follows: GAGVSQTPSNKVTEKGKYVELRCDPISGHTALYWYRQSLGQGPEFLIYFQGTGAADDSGLPNDRFFAVRPEGSVSTLKIQRTERGDSAVYLCASSLSPGETQYFGPGTRLLVL.

The CDR3 DNA sequence: TGTGCCATCAGCGACAGGGGGGGAGGCTACACCTTC. This encodes CAISDRGGGYTF. V usage is TRBV10-3 and J usage is TRBJ1-2; TRBD1 aligns across 9 bases. J was trimmed by 8 bases and V by 6 bases; bases with no gene match: 4. CDR3 size: 12 residues. From germline, CDR1 is ENHRY and CDR2 SYGVKD.

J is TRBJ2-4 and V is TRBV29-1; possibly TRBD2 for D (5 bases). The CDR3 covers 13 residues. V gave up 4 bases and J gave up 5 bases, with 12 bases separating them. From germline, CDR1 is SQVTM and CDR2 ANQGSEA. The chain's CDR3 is CSVGFGVQNIQYF. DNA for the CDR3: TGCAGCGTTGGGTTCGGGGTCCAAAACATTCAGTACTTC.

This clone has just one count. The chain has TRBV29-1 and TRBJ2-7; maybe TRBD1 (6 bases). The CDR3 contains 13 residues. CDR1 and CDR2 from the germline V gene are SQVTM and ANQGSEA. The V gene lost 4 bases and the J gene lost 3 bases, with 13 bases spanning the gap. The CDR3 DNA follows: TGCAGCGTTGGGTTCCGAGGGGGCTACGAGCAGTACTTC. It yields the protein CSVGFRGGYEQYF.

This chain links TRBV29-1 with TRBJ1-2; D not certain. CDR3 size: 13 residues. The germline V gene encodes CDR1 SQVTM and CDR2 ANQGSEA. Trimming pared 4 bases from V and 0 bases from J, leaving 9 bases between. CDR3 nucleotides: TGCAGCGTTGGGACGGACCCTAACTATGGCTACACCTTC. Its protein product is CSVGTDPNYGYTF.

DNA for the CDR3: TGCAGCGTTGAAAACAGAGACTACGAGCAGTACTTC. It is translated as CSVENRDYEQYF. The rearrangement joins TRBV29-1 to TRBJ2-7, with D unresolved. V was trimmed by 2 bases and J by 3 bases, leaving 8 bases between them. The CDR3 contains 12 residues. Germline V gene data show CDR1 as SQVTM and CDR2 as ANQGSEA.

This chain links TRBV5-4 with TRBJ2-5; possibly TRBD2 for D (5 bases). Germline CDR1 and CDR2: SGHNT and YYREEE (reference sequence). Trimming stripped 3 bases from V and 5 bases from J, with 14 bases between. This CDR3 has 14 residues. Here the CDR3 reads CASSSRPGSETQYF. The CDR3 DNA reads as TGTGCCAGCAGCTCCCGACCGGGGTCGGAGACCCAGTACTTC.

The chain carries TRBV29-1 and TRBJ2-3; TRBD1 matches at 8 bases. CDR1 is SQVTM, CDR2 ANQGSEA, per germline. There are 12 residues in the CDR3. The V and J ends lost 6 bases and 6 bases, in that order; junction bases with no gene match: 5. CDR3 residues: CSVEQGVDTQYF. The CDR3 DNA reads TGCAGCGTAGAACAGGGGGTGGATACGCAGTATTTT.

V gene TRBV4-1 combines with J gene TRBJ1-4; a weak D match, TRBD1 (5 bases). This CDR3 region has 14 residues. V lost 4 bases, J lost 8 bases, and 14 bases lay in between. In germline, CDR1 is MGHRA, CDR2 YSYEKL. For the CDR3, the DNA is TGCGCCAGCAGCCTAACAGGATCCGGGGAAAAACTGTTTTTT. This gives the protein CASSLTGSGEKLFF.

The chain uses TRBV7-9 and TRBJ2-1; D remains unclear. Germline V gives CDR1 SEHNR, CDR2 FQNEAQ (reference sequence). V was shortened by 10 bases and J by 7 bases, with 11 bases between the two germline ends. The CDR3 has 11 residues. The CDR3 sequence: CAKTVMNEQFF. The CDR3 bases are TGTGCCAAGACCGTAATGAATGAGCAGTTCTTC.